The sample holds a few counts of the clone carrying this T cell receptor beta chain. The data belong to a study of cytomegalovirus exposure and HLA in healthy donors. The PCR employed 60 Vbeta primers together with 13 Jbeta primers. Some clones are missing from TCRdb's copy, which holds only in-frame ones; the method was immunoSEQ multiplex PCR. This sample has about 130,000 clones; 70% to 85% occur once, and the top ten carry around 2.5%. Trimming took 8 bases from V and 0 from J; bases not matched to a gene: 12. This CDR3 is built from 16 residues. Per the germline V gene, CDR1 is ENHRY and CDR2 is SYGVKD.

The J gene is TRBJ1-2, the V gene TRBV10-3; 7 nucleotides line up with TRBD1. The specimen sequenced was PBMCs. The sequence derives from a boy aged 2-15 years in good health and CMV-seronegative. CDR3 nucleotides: TGTGCCATCTCAACGACAGGGCCTGGAACTAACTATGGCTACACCTTC. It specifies CAISTTGPGTNYGYTF.